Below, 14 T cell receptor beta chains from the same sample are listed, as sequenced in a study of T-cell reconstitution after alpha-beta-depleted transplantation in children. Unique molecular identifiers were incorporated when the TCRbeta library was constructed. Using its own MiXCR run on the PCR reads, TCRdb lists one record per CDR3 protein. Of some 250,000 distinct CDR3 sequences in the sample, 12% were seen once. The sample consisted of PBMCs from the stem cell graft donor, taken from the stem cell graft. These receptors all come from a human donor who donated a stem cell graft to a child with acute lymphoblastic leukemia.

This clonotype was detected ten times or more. CDR3 protein: CASSRTARGQPQHF. CDR3 DNA: TGTGCCAGCAGCCGGACGGCGAGGGGTCAGCCCCAGCATTTT. The chain combines TRBV7-2 with TRBJ1-5; perhaps TRBD1 as D (5 bases). Per germline, CDR1 SGHTA and CDR2 FQGNSA. The CDR3 runs to 14 residues. The germline V and J ends were trimmed by 5 bases and 6 bases, with 14 bases remaining between them.

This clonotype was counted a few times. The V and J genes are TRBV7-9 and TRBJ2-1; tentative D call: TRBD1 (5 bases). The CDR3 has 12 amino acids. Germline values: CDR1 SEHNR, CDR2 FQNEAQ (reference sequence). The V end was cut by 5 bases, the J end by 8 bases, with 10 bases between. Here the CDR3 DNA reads TGTGCCAGCAGCCGCAGGGAACATGAGCAGTTCTTC. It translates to CASSRREHEQFF. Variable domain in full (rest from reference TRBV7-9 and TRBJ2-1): DTGVSQNPRHKITKRGQNVTFRCDPISEHNRLYWYRQTLGQGPEFLTYFQNEAQLEKSRLLSDRFSAERPKGSFSTLEIQRTEQGDSAMYLCASSRREHEQFFGPGTRLTVL.

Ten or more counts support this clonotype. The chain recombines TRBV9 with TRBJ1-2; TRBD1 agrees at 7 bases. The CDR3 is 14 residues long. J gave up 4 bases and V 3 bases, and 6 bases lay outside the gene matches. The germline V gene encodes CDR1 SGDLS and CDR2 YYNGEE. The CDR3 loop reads CASSAGGGAYGYTF. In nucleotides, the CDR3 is TGTGCCAGCAGCGCGGGAGGGGGCGCCTATGGCTACACCTTC.

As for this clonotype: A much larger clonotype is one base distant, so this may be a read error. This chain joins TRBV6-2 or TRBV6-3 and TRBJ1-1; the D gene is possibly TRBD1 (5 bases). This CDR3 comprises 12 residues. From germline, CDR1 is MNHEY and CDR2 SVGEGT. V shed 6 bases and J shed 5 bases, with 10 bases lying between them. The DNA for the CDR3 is TGTGCCAGCAGACCAGGGTTGACTGAAGCTTTCTTT. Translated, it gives CASRPGLTEAFF.

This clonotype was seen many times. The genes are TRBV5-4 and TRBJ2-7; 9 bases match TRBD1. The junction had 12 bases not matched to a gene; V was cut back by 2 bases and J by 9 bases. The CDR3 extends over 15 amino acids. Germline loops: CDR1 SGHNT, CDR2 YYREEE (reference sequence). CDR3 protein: CASSFETGGQLTQYF. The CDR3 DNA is TGTGCCAGCAGCTTCGAGACAGGGGGTCAGTTGACGCAGTACTTC.

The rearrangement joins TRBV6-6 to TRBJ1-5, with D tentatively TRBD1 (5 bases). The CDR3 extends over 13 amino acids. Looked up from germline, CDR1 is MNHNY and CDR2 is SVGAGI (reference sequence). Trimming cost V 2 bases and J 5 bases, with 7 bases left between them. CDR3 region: CASSYRGDQPQHF. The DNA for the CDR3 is TGTGCCAGCAGTTACAGGGGTGATCAGCCCCAGCATTTT.

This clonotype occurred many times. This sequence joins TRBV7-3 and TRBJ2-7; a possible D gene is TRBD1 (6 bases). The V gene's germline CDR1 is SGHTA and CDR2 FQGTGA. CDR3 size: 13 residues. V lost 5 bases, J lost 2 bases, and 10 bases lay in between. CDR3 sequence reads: CASSLDRPYEQYF. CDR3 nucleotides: TGTGCCAGCAGCCTCGACAGGCCCTACGAGCAGTACTTC.

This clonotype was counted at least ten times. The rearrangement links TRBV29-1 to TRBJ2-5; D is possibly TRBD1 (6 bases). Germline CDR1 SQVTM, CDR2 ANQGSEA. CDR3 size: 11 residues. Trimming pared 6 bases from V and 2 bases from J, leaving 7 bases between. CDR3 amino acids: CSVDRQETQYF. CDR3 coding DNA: TGCAGCGTGGACAGACAAGAGACCCAGTACTTC.

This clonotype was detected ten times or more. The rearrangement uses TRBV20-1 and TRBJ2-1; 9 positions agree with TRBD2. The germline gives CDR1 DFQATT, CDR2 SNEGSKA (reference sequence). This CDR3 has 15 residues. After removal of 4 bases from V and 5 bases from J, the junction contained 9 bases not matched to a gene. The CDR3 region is CSAISGRVGNNEQFF. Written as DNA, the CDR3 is TGCAGTGCTATTAGCGGGAGAGTCGGCAACAATGAGCAGTTCTTC.

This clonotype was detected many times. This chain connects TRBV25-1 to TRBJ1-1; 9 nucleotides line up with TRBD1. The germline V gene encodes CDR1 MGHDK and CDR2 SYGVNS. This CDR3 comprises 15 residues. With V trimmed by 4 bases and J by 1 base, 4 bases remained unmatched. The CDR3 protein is CASSGRDRENTEAFF. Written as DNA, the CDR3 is TGTGCCAGCAGTGGAAGGGACAGGGAGAACACTGAAGCTTTCTTT.

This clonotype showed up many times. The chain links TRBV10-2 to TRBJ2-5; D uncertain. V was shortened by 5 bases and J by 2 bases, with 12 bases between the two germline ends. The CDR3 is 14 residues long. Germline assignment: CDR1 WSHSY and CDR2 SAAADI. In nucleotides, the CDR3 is TGCGCCAGCAGTTTAAATGGGAAACAAGAGACCCAGTACTTC. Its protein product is CASSLNGKQETQYF.

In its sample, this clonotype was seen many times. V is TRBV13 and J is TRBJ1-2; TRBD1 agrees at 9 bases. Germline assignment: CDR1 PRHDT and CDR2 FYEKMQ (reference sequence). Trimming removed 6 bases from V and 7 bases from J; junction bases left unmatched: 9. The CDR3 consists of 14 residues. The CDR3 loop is CASSPGQGFIGYTF. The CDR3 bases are TGTGCCAGCAGTCCGGGACAGGGATTTATTGGCTACACCTTC.

CDR3 sequence: CASGRPGDNEQFF. As DNA, the CDR3 is TGTGCCAGCGGGCGGCCGGGGGACAATGAGCAGTTCTTC. The chain links TRBV5-5 to TRBJ2-1; weak D call: TRBD2 (6 bases). The CDR3 runs to 13 residues. Trimming left V 7 bases short and J 5 bases short, with 13 bases between. Looked up from germline, CDR1 is SGHKS and CDR2 is YYEKEE (reference sequence).

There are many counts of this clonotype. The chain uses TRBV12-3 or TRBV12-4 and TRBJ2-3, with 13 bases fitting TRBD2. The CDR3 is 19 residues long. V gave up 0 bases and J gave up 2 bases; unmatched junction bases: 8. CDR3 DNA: TGTGCCAGCAGTTTAGCGCTAAGAGGACTAGCGGGAGTCACAGATACGCAGTATTTT. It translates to CASSLALRGLAGVTDTQYF.